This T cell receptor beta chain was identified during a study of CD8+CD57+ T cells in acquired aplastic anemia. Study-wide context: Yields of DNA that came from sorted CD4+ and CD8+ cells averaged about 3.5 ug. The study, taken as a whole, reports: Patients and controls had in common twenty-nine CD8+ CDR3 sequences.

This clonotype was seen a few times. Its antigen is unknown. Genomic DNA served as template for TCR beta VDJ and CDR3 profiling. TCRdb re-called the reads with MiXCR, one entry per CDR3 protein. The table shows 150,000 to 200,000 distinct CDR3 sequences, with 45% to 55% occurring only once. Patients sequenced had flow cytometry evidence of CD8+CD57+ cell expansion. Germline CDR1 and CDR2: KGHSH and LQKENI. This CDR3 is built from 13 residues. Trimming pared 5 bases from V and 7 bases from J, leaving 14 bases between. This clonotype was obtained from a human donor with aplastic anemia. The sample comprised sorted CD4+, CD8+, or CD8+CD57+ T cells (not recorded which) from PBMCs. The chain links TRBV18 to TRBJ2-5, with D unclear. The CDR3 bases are TGTGCCAGCTCATCACAAAGCGCGATGACCCAGTACTTC. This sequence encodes CASSSQSAMTQYF.